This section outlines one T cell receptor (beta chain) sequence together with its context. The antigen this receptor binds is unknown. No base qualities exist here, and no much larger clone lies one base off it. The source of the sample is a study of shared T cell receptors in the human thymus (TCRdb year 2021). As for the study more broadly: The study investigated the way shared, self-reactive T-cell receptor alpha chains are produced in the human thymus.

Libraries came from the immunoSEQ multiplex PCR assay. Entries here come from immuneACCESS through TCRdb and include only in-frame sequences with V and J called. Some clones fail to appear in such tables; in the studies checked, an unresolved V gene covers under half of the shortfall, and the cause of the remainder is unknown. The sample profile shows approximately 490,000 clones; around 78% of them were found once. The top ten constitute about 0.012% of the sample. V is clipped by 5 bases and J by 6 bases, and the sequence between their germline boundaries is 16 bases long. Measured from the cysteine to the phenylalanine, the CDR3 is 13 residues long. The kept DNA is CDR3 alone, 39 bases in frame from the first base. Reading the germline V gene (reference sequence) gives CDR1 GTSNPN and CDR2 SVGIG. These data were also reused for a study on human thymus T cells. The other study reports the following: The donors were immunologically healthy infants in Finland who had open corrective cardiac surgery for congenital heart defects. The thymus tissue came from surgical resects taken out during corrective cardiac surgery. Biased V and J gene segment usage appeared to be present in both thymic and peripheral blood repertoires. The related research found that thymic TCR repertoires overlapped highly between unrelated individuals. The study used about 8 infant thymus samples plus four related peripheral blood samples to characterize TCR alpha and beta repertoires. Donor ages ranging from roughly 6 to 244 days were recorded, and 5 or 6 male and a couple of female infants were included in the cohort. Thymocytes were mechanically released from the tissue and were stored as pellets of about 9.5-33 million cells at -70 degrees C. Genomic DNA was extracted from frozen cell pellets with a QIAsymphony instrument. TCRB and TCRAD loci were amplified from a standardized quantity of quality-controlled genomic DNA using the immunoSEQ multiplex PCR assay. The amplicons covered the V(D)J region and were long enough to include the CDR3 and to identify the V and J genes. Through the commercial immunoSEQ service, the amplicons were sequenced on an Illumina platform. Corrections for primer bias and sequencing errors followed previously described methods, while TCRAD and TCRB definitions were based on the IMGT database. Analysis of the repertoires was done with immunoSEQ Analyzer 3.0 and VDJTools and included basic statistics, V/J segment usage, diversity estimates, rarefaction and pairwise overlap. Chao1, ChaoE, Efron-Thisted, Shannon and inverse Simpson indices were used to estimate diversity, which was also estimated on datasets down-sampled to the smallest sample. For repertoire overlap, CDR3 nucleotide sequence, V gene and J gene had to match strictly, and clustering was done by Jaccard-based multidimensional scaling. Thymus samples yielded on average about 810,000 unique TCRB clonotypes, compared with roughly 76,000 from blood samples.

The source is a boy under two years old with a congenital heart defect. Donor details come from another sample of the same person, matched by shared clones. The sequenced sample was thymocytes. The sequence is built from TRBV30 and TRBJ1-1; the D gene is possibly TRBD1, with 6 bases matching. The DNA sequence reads TGTGCCTGGTCAAAAACAGGGTGGCCTGAAGCTTTCTTT. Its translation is CAWSKTGWPEAFF.